This passage covers 25 T cell receptor beta chains from one sample sequenced in a study of cytomegalovirus exposure and HLA in healthy donors. Amplification used 60 Vbeta primers and 13 Jbeta primers. Sequenced by immunoSEQ multiplex PCR; TCRdb stores in-frame clones only, minus some. The table shows some 160,000 clones, with around 84% occurring only once. The sequenced sample consisted of PBMCs. The receptors were gathered from a man between 18 and 35 years old in good health and CMV-seronegative.

This clone was seen just once. This chain uses TRBV9 with TRBJ1-1, with no clear D. Trimming removed 0 bases from V and 3 bases from J, with 6 bases in between. The CDR3 has 13 residues. Germline CDR1 reads SGDLS; CDR2 reads YYNGEE. CDR3 loop: CASSVAQDTEAFF. In DNA form, the CDR3 reads TGTGCCAGCAGCGTAGCCCAGGACACTGAAGCTTTCTTT.

This clone is a singleton in its sample. This sequence joins TRBV9 and TRBJ2-7; TRBD2 matches 13 bases. The V gene's germline CDR1 is SGDLS and CDR2 YYNGEE. This CDR3 spans 15 amino acids. With 4 bases clipped from V and 0 bases from J, the junction kept 1 base outside the gene matches. The CDR3 sequence is CASSRTSGSSYEQYF. CDR3 nucleotide sequence: TGTGCCAGCAGCCGGACTAGCGGGAGCTCCTACGAGCAGTACTTC.

V is TRBV5-1 and J is TRBJ2-5; no clear D gene. Germline CDR1 SGHRS, CDR2 YFSETQ. This CDR3 has 13 amino acids. V was trimmed by 0 bases and J by 5 bases, leaving 8 bases between them. The CDR3 is CASSLVIRETQYF. CDR3 DNA: TGCGCCAGCAGCTTGGTGATCCGGGAGACCCAGTACTTC.

This clone was counted a single time. The chain is built from TRBV2 and TRBJ1-1; tentative D call: TRBD1 (5 bases). CDR1 and CDR2 from the germline V gene are SNHLY and FYNNEI. CDR3 length equals 15 residues. V dropped 6 bases and J dropped 2 bases, with 16 bases sitting between them. The CDR3 nucleotides read TGTGCCAGCAGCCAAGAGGAGGGGCGAAACACTGAAGCTTTCTTT. This gives the protein CASSQEEGRNTEAFF.

This rearrangement joins TRBV28 to TRBJ2-3; 8 bases map to TRBD1. The ends lost 3 bases at V and 9 bases at J; junction bases unmatched: 2. CDR1 and CDR2 from the germline V gene are MDHEN and SYDVKM. CDR3 length equals 12 residues. DNA of the CDR3: TGTGCCAGCAGTTTGGGACAGGCCACGCAGTATTTT. It encodes CASSLGQATQYF.

The chain's CDR3 is CASSLGGDGQYF. The CDR3 DNA is TGTGCCAGCAGTTTAGGAGGGGACGGGCAGTACTTC. The chain employs TRBV28 and TRBJ2-7; D may be TRBD2 (6 bases). Germline CDR1 MDHEN, CDR2 SYDVKM. V was cut by 2 bases and J by 9 bases, with 11 bases left in between. The CDR3 extends over 12 amino acids.

The chain is built from TRBV11-2 and TRBJ2-2, with D possibly matching TRBD1 (5 bases). V was clipped by 2 bases and J by 2 bases, with 15 bases between them. CDR3 length: 17 residues. Germline V gene data show CDR1 as SGHAT and CDR2 as FQNNGV. The CDR3 loop reads CASSLPRERANTGELFF. The CDR3 coding sequence is TGTGCCAGCAGCTTACCCAGGGAACGGGCAAACACCGGGGAGCTGTTTTTT.

Concerning this clone: Other DNA sequences of this sample code for an identical CDR3. The V gene is TRBV18, the J gene TRBJ1-1; D may be TRBD1 (5 bases). CDR1 and CDR2 (germline): KGHSH, LQKENI. V shed 3 bases and J shed 1 base, with 9 bases lying between them. CDR3 length: 14 amino acids. CDR3: CASSPPDRNTEAFF. The CDR3 nucleotides read TGTGCCAGCTCACCTCCCGACAGGAACACTGAAGCTTTCTTT.

This sequence joins TRBV5-1 and TRBJ1-6, with D perhaps TRBD1 (6 bases). Germline V gene sequence: CDR1 SGHRS, CDR2 YFSETQ. The CDR3 length is 17 residues. The ends were cut back, 4 bases at V and 7 bases at J, with 21 bases in the middle. The CDR3 is CASSAGDTVPRNSPLHF. For the CDR3, the DNA is TGCGCCAGCAGCGCGGGGGACACCGTCCCCAGGAATTCACCCCTCCACTTT.

In its sample, this clone was seen once. The rearrangement links TRBV28 to TRBJ2-2, with a possible D match to TRBD1 (6 bases). The ends were cut back, 7 bases at V and 6 bases at J, with 15 bases in the middle. This CDR3 is built from 14 residues. The germline V gene has CDR1 MDHEN and CDR2 SYDVKM. The CDR3 is CASNAQGSSGELFF. The CDR3 region has the DNA TGTGCCAGCAACGCTCAGGGGAGCTCCGGGGAGCTGTTTTTT.

The chain couples TRBV5-4 to TRBJ1-2; maybe TRBD1 (6 bases). V was clipped by 0 bases and J by 6 bases, with 9 bases between them. The CDR3 loop spans 13 amino acids. Germline CDR1 reads SGHNT; CDR2 reads YYREEE (reference sequence). The CDR3 spells CASSLGPGDGYTF. The CDR3 DNA follows: TGTGCCAGCAGCTTGGGGCCAGGGGATGGCTACACCTTC.

The V gene is TRBV13, the J gene TRBJ1-4; possibly TRBD1 for D (5 bases). The length of the CDR3 is 14 residues. V lost 0 bases and J lost 4, with 6 bases in between. From germline, CDR1 is PRHDT and CDR2 FYEKMQ (reference sequence). In DNA form, the CDR3 reads TGTGCCAGCAGCTTAGGGGGGCTTAATGAAAAACTGTTTTTT. Its translation: CASSLGGLNEKLFF.

V gene TRBV29-1 combines with J gene TRBJ2-7; the match to TRBD2 covers 9 bases. The CDR3 loop spans 13 amino acids. V was pared by 5 bases and J by 3 bases, with 5 bases of the junction left unmatched. Germline-derived CDR1 and CDR2 are SQVTM and ANQGSEA. The CDR3, as DNA: TGCAGCGTTAGTAGCGGGAGCGTCTACGAGCAGTACTTC. Its translation: CSVSSGSVYEQYF.

V and J are TRBV5-1 and TRBJ1-1; TRBD1 matches at 7 bases. Trimming took 4 bases from V and 1 from J; bases not matched to a gene: 7. CDR1 is SGHRS, CDR2 YFSETQ, per germline. This CDR3 is 15 amino acids long. CDR3 sequence (DNA): TGCGCCAGCAGCCCCCGGACAGGAGGGAACACTGAAGCTTTCTTT. This sequence encodes CASSPRTGGNTEAFF.

This clone was seen just once. This rearrangement joins TRBV28 to TRBJ2-7, with a weak D call TRBD2 (5 bases). Trimming pared 6 bases from V and 0 bases from J, leaving 15 bases between. The CDR3 has 15 amino acids. Per germline, CDR1 MDHEN and CDR2 SYDVKM. The CDR3 coding sequence is TGTGCCAGCAGCCCAGAGGGCGGGCGCTCCTACGAGCAGTACTTC. Protein product: CASSPEGGRSYEQYF.

This chain uses TRBV18 with TRBJ2-3; 7 nucleotides agree with TRBD1. V lost 3 bases and J lost 2; bases outside the gene matches: 2. The CDR3 is 14 amino acids. Germline assignment: CDR1 KGHSH and CDR2 LQKENI. The CDR3 nucleotides are TGTGCCAGCTCACCCGGGACAGCCACAGATACGCAGTATTTT. Translated, it gives CASSPGTATDTQYF.

V is TRBV2 and J is TRBJ2-3, with D tentatively TRBD2 (6 bases). CDR1 SNHLY and CDR2 FYNNEI come from the germline V gene. The V end lost 7 bases, the J end lost 0 bases, and 11 bases lay between the germline ends. The CDR3 length is 14 residues. The CDR3 here is CASTGGASTDTQYF. DNA for the CDR3: TGTGCCAGCACGGGCGGGGCTAGCACAGATACGCAGTATTTT.

This clone was counted a single time. J is TRBJ1-1 and V is TRBV5-1; 7 bases align to TRBD1. From germline, CDR1 is SGHRS and CDR2 YFSETQ. The CDR3 totals 16 residues. The V gene end was trimmed by 0 bases and the J gene end by 5 bases; junction bases not matched to a gene: 10. The CDR3 nucleotides are TGCGCCAGCAGCTTGGATGCCTCAGGGGGAGAAACTGAAGCTTTCTTT. Its translation: CASSLDASGGETEAFF.

The chain carries TRBV15 and TRBJ2-7, with 7 bases identical to TRBD2. Trimming removed 0 bases from V and 3 bases from J; junction bases left unmatched: 5. The CDR3 loop spans 15 amino acids. The germline CDR1 and CDR2 sequences are LNHNV and YYDKDF (reference sequence). The chain's CDR3 is CATSRDKGTNYEQYF. CDR3 bases: TGTGCCACCAGCAGAGATAAGGGGACTAACTACGAGCAGTACTTC.

The CDR3 DNA reads as TGTGCCAGCAGCTTATCTGGGACTCCGTCCTACGAGCAGTACTTC. It yields the protein CASSLSGTPSYEQYF. The gene calls are TRBV7-2 and TRBJ2-5; D possibly corresponds to TRBD2 (6 bases). Gene TRBJ2-7 matches the end of the DNA better, so the J call may be wrong. Germline V CDR1 and CDR2: SGHTA, FQGNSA. This CDR3 region has 15 residues.

The CDR3 sequence is CASSPVAGLIYEQYF. Written as DNA, the CDR3 is TGTGCCAGCAGCCCGGTGGCGGGACTCATCTACGAGCAGTACTTC. V usage is TRBV7-2 and J usage is TRBJ2-7, with D possibly being TRBD2 (6 bases). This CDR3 is 15 amino acids long. The germline CDR1 and CDR2 sequences are SGHTA and FQGNSA. The germline V and J ends were trimmed by 5 bases and 3 bases, with 17 bases remaining between them.

The genes are TRBV7-6 and TRBJ2-1; maybe TRBD2 (5 bases). Germline V gene lookup returns CDR1 SGHVS and CDR2 FNYEAQ. V was cut by 7 bases and J by 7 bases, with 17 bases left in between. The CDR3 is 14 residues long. In DNA form, the CDR3 reads TGTGCCAGCACCCCATACTCCCGGGGAAATGAGCAGTTCTTC. It yields the protein CASTPYSRGNEQFF.

The rearrangement joins TRBV18 to TRBJ1-3; no definite D call. V lost 3 bases and J lost 0, with 9 bases in between. From germline, CDR1 is KGHSH and CDR2 LQKENI. The CDR3 contains 15 residues. DNA of the CDR3: TGTGCCAGCTCACCGAACTGGAGCTCTGGAAACACCATATATTTT. It yields the protein CASSPNWSSGNTIYF.

The V gene is TRBV28, the J gene TRBJ2-3; D ambiguous. Trimming shortened V by 3 bases and J by 8 bases, and 12 bases separated the two germline ends. The CDR3 is 13 amino acids. The V gene's germline CDR1 is MDHEN and CDR2 SYDVKM. The CDR3 DNA is TGTGCCAGCAGTTTCCAAACCACCGGTACGCAGTATTTT. This codes for CASSFQTTGTQYF.

V is TRBV15 and J is TRBJ1-1; 7 positions match TRBD1. The CDR3 covers 17 residues. Trimming took 5 bases from V and 1 from J; bases not matched to a gene: 13. In germline, CDR1 is LNHNV, CDR2 YYDKDF (reference sequence). This chain's CDR3 is CATSLRQGWFRNTEAFF. The CDR3 DNA is TGTGCCACCAGCTTAAGACAGGGATGGTTTCGGAACACTGAAGCTTTCTTT. The full variable domain, with the rest looked up from reference TRBV15 and TRBJ1-1, is DAMVIQNPRYQVTQFGKPVTLSCSQTLNHNVMYWYQQKSSQAPKLLFHYYDKDFNNEADTPDNFQSRRPNTSFCFLDIRSPGLGDTAMYLCATSLRQGWFRNTEAFFGQGTRLTVV.